This T cell receptor beta chain stems from a study of shared clonotypes between healthy human individuals. Study-wide results and limits: Naive subsets generally had larger estimated richness than memory subsets.

Comment on this clone: Its matching antigen is unknown.

CDR1 MNHNS and CDR2 SASEGT come from the germline V gene. This CDR3 has 13 amino acids. V lost 8 bases to trimming and J lost 3 bases; unmatched junction nucleotides: 5. Sequenced by immunoSEQ multiplex PCR; TCRdb stores in-frame clones only, minus some. In the table there are about 1.4 million clones, 96% of which are singletons. This TCR came from a man younger than 45 in good health. J is TRBJ2-7 and V is TRBV6-1, with 9 bases lining up with TRBD2. The source material was naive CD4+ T cells sorted from blood. Subset denoted: CD45RA+ positively selected. The CDR3 protein is CASVAGVRYEQYF. DNA of the CDR3: TGTGCCAGCGTAGCGGGAGTGCGCTACGAGCAGTACTTC.